One and the same sample provided the 17 T cell receptor beta chains below, sequenced in a study of cytomegalovirus exposure and HLA in healthy donors (dated 2017 in TCRdb). The library was produced with the immunoSEQ multiplex PCR assay. The multiplex PCR relied on a mix of 60 forward primers for TCR Vbeta segments and 13 reverse primers for TCR Jbeta segments. Sourced from immuneACCESS, this table was stored by TCRdb with only in-frame sequences that have V and J called. A share of the clones is absent; for the studies checked, an unresolved V gene accounts for under half, and the remainder has no known explanation. This sample gives 100,000 to 150,000 clones in total; roughly 85% of them show up just once. Together, the top ten hold about 1% of the sample. Sequenced: PBMCs. Every receptor here comes from a boy between 10 and 17 years old in good health and CMV-seronegative.

V and J are TRBV4-1 and TRBJ1-2; tentative D call: TRBD1 (6 bases). The CDR3 spans 15 residues. Trimming took 2 bases from V and 4 from J, leaving 14 bases between them. Germline values: CDR1 MGHRA, CDR2 YSYEKL. The CDR3 reads CASSQSDSGPYGYTF. The CDR3 DNA sequence: TGCGCCAGCAGCCAATCGGACAGCGGTCCCTATGGCTACACCTTC.

The chain combines TRBV25-1 with TRBJ2-3, with TRBD1 identical over 9 bases. The CDR3 is 16 amino acids. Germline values: CDR1 MGHDK, CDR2 SYGVNS. Losses at the gene ends were 2 bases for V and 2 bases for J; bases not matched to a gene: 5. The CDR3 sequence is CASSEQDRGFTDTQYF. The DNA of the CDR3 is TGTGCCAGCAGTGAACAGGACAGGGGATTCACAGATACGCAGTATTTT.

The chain employs TRBV30 and TRBJ1-5, with a weak D call TRBD1 (6 bases). The CDR3 length is 13 residues. Trimming removed 0 bases at V and 7 bases at J, with 10 bases between. The germline V gene has CDR1 GTSNPN and CDR2 SVGIG (reference sequence). CDR3 sequence (DNA): TGTGCCTGGAGTGTTGGGGGCAGGCAGCCCCAGCATTTT. Protein product: CAWSVGGRQPQHF. Combining the CDR3 with reference TRBV30 and TRBJ1-5 gives the whole variable domain SQTIHQWPATLVQPVGSPLSLECTVEGTSNPNLYWYRQAAGRGLQLLFYSVGIGQISSEVPQNLSASRPQDRQFILSSKKLLLSDSGFYLCAWSVGGRQPQHFGDGTRLSIL.

The chain uses TRBV7-6 and TRBJ2-3, with 10 bases aligning to TRBD2. CDR1 is SGHVS and CDR2 is FNYEAQ in the germline V gene. The CDR3 totals 14 residues. V gave up 4 bases and J gave up 6 bases; unmatched junction bases: 4. The chain's CDR3 is CASSSSGRFDTQYF. The CDR3 nucleotides read TGTGCCAGCAGCTCTAGCGGGAGATTTGATACGCAGTATTTT.

Only one count was recorded for this clone. The chain joins TRBV29-1 to TRBJ2-1; TRBD2 aligns across 12 bases. Trimming removed 3 bases from V and 12 bases from J; junction bases left unmatched: 6. The germline V gene has CDR1 SQVTM and CDR2 ANQGSEA. This CDR3 spans 13 amino acids. The CDR3 loop is CSVETSGSSSQFF. CDR3 DNA: TGCAGCGTTGAGACTAGCGGGAGTTCATCGCAGTTCTTC.

The genes are TRBV7-6 and TRBJ2-3; the D gene is possibly TRBD2 (6 bases). CDR3 length: 16 amino acids. Germline values: CDR1 SGHVS, CDR2 FNYEAQ. Trimming removed 2 bases at V and 2 bases at J, with 14 bases between. The CDR3 loop reads CASSLLAGKSTDTQYF. CDR3 DNA: TGTGCCAGCAGCTTACTCGCGGGGAAATCCACAGATACGCAGTATTTT.

The chain recombines TRBV30 with TRBJ1-5; 7 nucleotides line up with TRBD1. The V and J ends lost 3 bases and 2 bases, in that order; junction bases with no gene match: 1. The CDR3 length is 13 residues. Germline values: CDR1 GTSNPN, CDR2 SVGIG (reference sequence). CDR3 bases: TGTGCCTGGAGCACAGGGGGCAATCAGCCCCAGCATTTT. This sequence encodes CAWSTGGNQPQHF.

The chain links TRBV7-9 to TRBJ1-2, with TRBD1 as a possible D gene (5 bases). Germline V gene lookup returns CDR1 SEHNR and CDR2 FQNEAQ (reference sequence). Trimming pared 0 bases from V and 8 bases from J, leaving 10 bases between. The CDR3 is 13 residues long. CDR3 DNA: TGTGCCAGCAGCTTAGCGGGGCTTGAGGGCTACACCTTC. Its protein product is CASSLAGLEGYTF.

The chain employs TRBV5-4 and TRBJ2-5, with a tentative D call TRBD1 (6 bases). Germline loops: CDR1 SGHNT, CDR2 YYREEE (reference sequence). V was pared by 5 bases and J by 4 bases, with 18 bases between. CDR3 length: 15 amino acids. The CDR3 loop is CASSSSTGGPETQYF. CDR3 nucleotides: TGTGCCAGCAGTTCCTCGACAGGAGGCCCAGAGACCCAGTACTTC. Variable domain in full (rest from reference TRBV5-4 and TRBJ2-5): ETGVTQSPTHLIKTRGQQVTLRCSSQSGHNTVSWYQQALGQGPQFIFQYYREEENGRGNFPPRFSGLQFPNYSSELNVNALELDDSALYLCASSSSTGGPETQYFGPGTRLLVL.

This chain uses TRBV4-3 with TRBJ2-2; 8 bases map to TRBD2. V lost 0 bases and J lost 3; bases outside the gene matches: 0. Germline V gene lookup returns CDR1 LGHNA and CDR2 YSLEER. The CDR3 totals 15 residues. The DNA of the CDR3 is TGCGCCAGCAGCCAAGAACTAGCGGACACCGGGGAGCTGTTTTTT. The encoded protein is CASSQELADTGELFF.

Comments on this clone: Additional DNA sequences in this sample encode the identical CDR3. This rearrangement joins TRBV2 to TRBJ2-7; unclear D gene. Per the germline V gene, CDR1 is SNHLY and CDR2 is FYNNEI. V lost 6 bases, J lost 4 bases, and 7 bases lay in between. The CDR3 runs to 11 residues. In DNA form, the CDR3 reads TGTGCCAGCAGCCGCGAGTACGAGCAGTACTTC. As protein: CASSREYEQYF.

V and J are TRBV6-1 and TRBJ1-1; 9 positions match TRBD1. This CDR3 contains 14 residues. The germline V gene encodes CDR1 MNHNS and CDR2 SASEGT. The ends lost 6 bases at V and 4 bases at J; junction bases unmatched: 6. The CDR3 spells CASSRDREGTEAFF. For the CDR3, the DNA is TGTGCCAGCAGCCGGGACAGGGAGGGCACTGAAGCTTTCTTT.

This rearrangement joins TRBV9 to TRBJ2-5, with D maybe TRBD2 (6 bases). Trimming stripped 0 bases from V and 4 bases from J, with 10 bases between. This CDR3 region has 14 residues. The germline CDR1 and CDR2 sequences are SGDLS and YYNGEE. CDR3 protein: CASSVVQGGETQYF. The CDR3 DNA reads as TGTGCCAGCAGCGTAGTCCAGGGAGGAGAGACCCAGTACTTC.

This chain connects TRBV6-5 to TRBJ2-7; TRBD1 aligns across 10 bases. J lost 6 bases, V lost 7 bases, and 12 bases had no gene match. This CDR3 has 15 amino acids. Germline CDR1 and CDR2: MNHEY and SVGAGI. The CDR3 DNA reads as TGTGCCAGCACCCCTTGGGAGGGACAGGGGTCCGAGCAGTACTTC. Translated: CASTPWEGQGSEQYF.

J is TRBJ2-3 and V is TRBV4-3; D is perhaps TRBD2 (5 bases). Germline V CDR1 and CDR2: LGHNA, YSLEER. This CDR3 has 15 amino acids. Trimming shortened V by 0 bases and J by 1 base, and 8 bases separated the two germline ends. The CDR3 nucleotides read TGCGCCAGCAGCCAAGACCAGCGGCGCACAGATACGCAGTATTTT. It encodes CASSQDQRRTDTQYF.

This chain connects TRBV2 to TRBJ1-2; tentatively, D is TRBD1 (6 bases). V was pared by 2 bases and J by 8 bases, with 12 bases between. The CDR3 has 13 residues. Germline lookup yields CDR1 SNHLY and CDR2 FYNNEI. Here the CDR3 reads CASSEHRARGYTF. In DNA form, the CDR3 reads TGTGCCAGCAGTGAACACAGGGCCAGAGGCTACACCTTC.

V and J are TRBV30 and TRBJ1-6, with D perhaps TRBD1 (6 bases). CDR3 size: 13 residues. V was clipped by 3 bases and J by 7 bases, with 10 bases between them. Germline V gene sequence: CDR1 GTSNPN, CDR2 SVGIG (reference sequence). The CDR3 here is CAWSNQGNSPLHF. The CDR3 bases are TGTGCCTGGAGCAATCAGGGGAATTCACCCCTCCACTTT. The whole variable domain, remainder taken from reference TRBV30 and TRBJ1-6, is SQTIHQWPATLVQPVGSPLSLECTVEGTSNPNLYWYRQAAGRGLQLLFYSVGIGQISSEVPQNLSASRPQDRQFILSSKKLLLSDSGFYLCAWSNQGNSPLHFGNGTRLTVT.